One sample yielded the 17 T cell receptor beta chains listed below, sequenced in a study of blood T cell repertoires in COVID-19. Assay: immunoSEQ multiplex PCR; the TCRdb copy retains only in-frame clones and omits some. The data show under 250,000 clones, about 90% seen once. Source material: peripheral blood. The receptors were gathered from a man younger than 45 with acute or convalescent COVID-19.

In nucleotides, the CDR3 is TGTGCCAGCGGGGAGGTAGCGGGGGGTACCTACGAGCAGTACTTC. Its translation is CASGEVAGGTYEQYF. The V gene is TRBV28, the J gene TRBJ2-7; TRBD2 matches 10 bases. V trimming: 8 bases; J trimming: 2 bases; junction bases outside the gene matches: 9. The CDR3 loop spans 15 amino acids. The germline CDR1 and CDR2 sequences are MDHEN and SYDVKM.

This sequence joins TRBV13 and TRBJ2-5, with 9 bases that match TRBD2. V lost 6 bases, J lost 5 bases, and 7 bases stayed unmatched. This CDR3 contains 14 residues. In germline, CDR1 is PRHDT, CDR2 FYEKMQ (reference sequence). CDR3 protein: CASRTSGRLETQYF. In DNA, the CDR3 is TGTGCCAGCAGGACTAGCGGTCGGTTGGAGACCCAGTACTTC.

The chain joins TRBV18 to TRBJ2-7; unclear D gene. The germline V and J ends were trimmed by 4 bases and 3 bases, with 7 bases remaining between them. Germline V gene sequence: CDR1 KGHSH, CDR2 LQKENI. The CDR3 runs to 12 residues. CDR3 bases: TGTGCCAGCTCACAGATTAGCTACGAGCAGTACTTC. The encoded protein is CASSQISYEQYF.

This clone was counted a single time. The chain employs TRBV30 and TRBJ1-4; D ambiguous. There are 15 residues in the CDR3. Germline lookup yields CDR1 GTSNPN and CDR2 SVGIG (reference sequence). Trimming removed 5 bases from V and 3 bases from J, with 16 bases in between. The CDR3 DNA follows: TGTGCCTGGGGAAGGGATCGGAGGGCTAATGAAAAACTGTTTTTT. Translation gives CAWGRDRRANEKLFF.

The genes are TRBV28 and TRBJ1-2; TRBD1 agrees at 8 bases. Germline CDR1 is MDHEN and CDR2 is SYDVKM. CDR3 length: 15 amino acids. Trimming removed 6 bases from V and 4 bases from J; junction bases left unmatched: 10. CDR3 in amino acids: CASSRLGTGGYGYTF. The DNA of the CDR3 is TGTGCCAGCAGCCGCCTTGGGACAGGTGGCTATGGCTACACCTTC.

The genes are TRBV15 and TRBJ1-3; D gene unclear. V shed 4 bases and J shed 2 bases, with 3 bases lying between them. This CDR3 region has 12 residues. Germline assignment: CDR1 LNHNV and CDR2 YYDKDF (reference sequence). CDR3 protein: CATSTAGNTIYF. Here the CDR3 DNA reads TGTGCCACCAGCACTGCTGGAAACACCATATATTTT.

The J gene is TRBJ1-3, the V gene TRBV5-5; 7 positions match TRBD1. V was pared by 2 bases and J by 9 bases, with 5 bases of the junction left unmatched. This CDR3 spans 13 amino acids. Germline V CDR1 and CDR2: SGHKS, YYEKEE (reference sequence). The CDR3 DNA reads as TGTGCCAGCAGCTTCGGGACAGAGGGCACCATATATTTT. It specifies CASSFGTEGTIYF.

The V and J genes are TRBV19 and TRBJ2-2; D unclear. V was cut by 5 bases and J by 0 bases, with 19 bases left in between. The CDR3 covers 18 residues. Germline CDR1 and CDR2: LNHDA and SQIVND (reference sequence). Here the CDR3 DNA reads TGTGCCAGTAGTCACCTAGATTACACCCGCGCGAACACCGGGGAGCTGTTTTTT. As protein: CASSHLDYTRANTGELFF. Filled out from reference TRBV19 and TRBJ2-2, the complete variable domain reads DGGITQSPKYLFRKEGQNVTLSCEQNLNHDAMYWYRQDPGQGLRLIYYSQIVNDFQKGDIAEGYSVSREKKESFPLTVTSAQKNPTAFYLCASSHLDYTRANTGELFFGEGSRLTVL.

The rearrangement links TRBV4-1 to TRBJ1-5; no clear D gene. Germline loops: CDR1 MGHRA, CDR2 YSYEKL. CDR3 length equals 16 residues. V gave up 3 bases and J gave up 2 bases, with 14 bases separating them. The CDR3: CASSHQEPGGNQPQHF. As DNA, the CDR3 is TGCGCCAGCAGCCACCAAGAACCCGGGGGCAATCAGCCCCAGCATTTT.

This chain connects TRBV6-5 to TRBJ1-5; 9 bases line up with TRBD1. The CDR3 runs to 15 residues. The junction had 8 bases not matched to a gene; V was cut back by 7 bases and J by 4 bases. In germline, CDR1 is MNHEY, CDR2 SVGAGI. CDR3 nucleotide sequence: TGTGCCAGCACCCTCGGGACAGGGCCAAATCAGCCCCAGCATTTT. It encodes CASTLGTGPNQPQHF.

The chain links TRBV5-1 to TRBJ2-1; 8 bases line up with TRBD2. Trimming cost V 4 bases and J 7 bases; bases outside gene matches: 7. The CDR3 has 14 amino acids. Looked up from germline, CDR1 is SGHRS and CDR2 is YFSETQ. In DNA form, the CDR3 reads TGCGCCAGCAGCGTTGGGACTAGGTTGAATGAGCAGTTCTTC. Its translation: CASSVGTRLNEQFF.

In this sample, this clone turned up once. The V and J genes are TRBV10-3 and TRBJ1-6; D gene ambiguous. V shed 4 bases and J shed 10 bases, with 11 bases lying between them. CDR3 length: 13 residues. Germline V lookup: CDR1 ENHRY, CDR2 SYGVKD. The CDR3 region has the DNA TGTGCCATCAGTGTAAATGGGGAGTCACCCCTCCACTTT. Translated: CAISVNGESPLHF.

The CDR3 DNA sequence: TGTGCCAGCAGTCCAACGGACAGACTTGAGGGGGAGACCCAGTACTTC. This codes for CASSPTDRLEGETQYF. This rearrangement joins TRBV27 to TRBJ2-5, with TRBD1 as a possible D gene (6 bases). This CDR3 contains 16 residues. The V gene lost 5 bases and the J gene lost 5 bases, with 21 bases spanning the gap. Germline assignment: CDR1 MNHEY and CDR2 SMNVEV (reference sequence).

The chain combines TRBV11-2 with TRBJ2-2, with D perhaps TRBD2 (6 bases). The CDR3 is 14 amino acids. Trimming left V 3 bases short and J 9 bases short, with 14 bases between. Germline V gene data show CDR1 as SGHAT and CDR2 as FQNNGV. The CDR3: CASSFGTLIRELFF. For the CDR3, the DNA is TGTGCCAGCAGCTTCGGGACTCTGATCCGGGAGCTGTTTTTT. Drawing the rest from reference TRBV11-2 and TRBJ2-2, the complete variable domain is EAGVAQSPRYKIIEKRQSVAFWCNPISGHATLYWYQQILGQGPKLLIQFQNNGVVDDSQLPKDRFSAERLKGVDSTLKIQPAKLEDSAVYLCASSFGTLIRELFFGEGSRLTVL.

Points on this clone: Additional DNA sequences in this sample encode the identical CDR3. This chain connects TRBV28 to TRBJ1-2, with 10 bases aligning to TRBD1. The germline gives CDR1 MDHEN, CDR2 SYDVKM. The V segment lost 6 bases and the J segment 5 bases; nucleotides outside the gene matches: 6. This CDR3 spans 14 amino acids. DNA for the CDR3: TGTGCCAGCAGCCCGGGACAGGGGAATTATGGCTACACCTTC. Protein: CASSPGQGNYGYTF.

J is TRBJ2-3 and V is TRBV7-2; 11 bases line up with TRBD2. This CDR3 contains 15 residues. Germline CDR1 reads SGHTA; CDR2 reads FQGNSA. V lost 4 bases and J lost 5; bases outside the gene matches: 5. The CDR3 sequence: CASSSPGLAVDTQYF. The CDR3 DNA reads TGTGCCAGCAGCTCTCCGGGACTAGCGGTAGATACGCAGTATTTT.

The chain joins TRBV6-5 to TRBJ1-5; 7 nucleotides align to TRBD1. Trimming cost V 7 bases and J 3 bases; bases outside gene matches: 9. This CDR3 is built from 15 residues. CDR1 and CDR2 (germline): MNHEY, SVGAGI. The CDR3 is CASTFLGQANQPQHF. The CDR3 DNA reads TGTGCCAGCACTTTCCTCGGACAGGCCAATCAGCCCCAGCATTTT.